A selection of T cell receptor beta chains follows, all from one sample in a study of blood T cell repertoires in COVID-19. Repertoires were generated with immunoSEQ multiplex PCR, while TCRdb's copy carries only in-frame clones and drops some. The table shows about 230,000 clones, with more than 70% occurring only once. The sample consisted of peripheral blood. The receptors originated from a woman aged 60 to 75 with acute or convalescent COVID-19. The CDR3 runs from the conserved cysteine through the conserved F or W. A D gene is named only where the DNA matches it firmly. The size of a clone is reported for some rows only, either as once, few or many, or as a class for expanded clones.

J gene	D gene	CDR3 length	clone size	V gene	CDR3 protein	CDR3 DNA
TRBJ2-5	TRBD2	13	once	TRBV6-1	CASSEGLAETQYF	TGTGCCAGCAGTGAAGGACTAGCAGAGACCCAGTACTTC
TRBJ2-5	TRBD1	15	NA	TRBV2	CASSTDRGRAETQYF	TGTGCCAGCAGTACCGACAGGGGGCGCGCAGAGACCCAGTACTTC
TRBJ2-2	TRBD2	14	NA	TRBV6-5	CASSYAGVGGELFF	TGTGCCAGCAGTTACGCGGGAGTGGGCGGGGAGCTGTTTTTT
TRBJ1-5	TRBD1	14	NA	TRBV30	CAWTSGQGYQPQHF	TGTGCCTGGACGTCGGGACAGGGCTATCAGCCCCAGCATTTT
TRBJ2-6	TRBD1	15	NA	TRBV7-2	CASSIDRAGANVLTF	TGTGCCAGCAGCATTGACAGGGCTGGGGCCAACGTCCTGACTTTC
TRBJ1-3	NA	16	NA	TRBV14	CASSPTGLHSGNTIYF	TGTGCCAGCAGTCCCACAGGCCTACACTCTGGAAACACCATATATTTT
TRBJ2-3	TRBD1	17	NA	TRBV15	CATSSGRDRGRTDTQYF	TGTGCCACCAGCAGTGGCCGGGACAGGGGTCGCACAGATACGCAGTATTTT
TRBJ2-7	TRBD1	14	NA	TRBV11-2	CASRPRDRVYEQYF	TGTGCCAGCAGACCCCGGGACAGGGTATACGAGCAGTACTTC
TRBJ1-2	TRBD1	15	NA	TRBV5-4	CASSRGGMGYYGYTF	TGTGCCAGCAGCCGAGGGGGCATGGGTTACTATGGCTACACCTTC
TRBJ1-1	NA	13	NA	TRBV24-1	CATSGPSVTEAFF	TGTGCCACCAGTGGCCCATCGGTCACTGAAGCTTTCTTT
TRBJ2-3	NA	15	NA	TRBV6-6	CASSPVDRYTDTQYF	TGTGCCAGCAGCCCAGTAGACAGGTACACAGATACGCAGTATTTT